This T cell receptor (beta chain) was identified in a study of technical replicates of blood from a handful of donors. CDR3 length: 17 amino acids. V was clipped by 1 base and J by 2 bases; unmatched bases: 8. Germline values: CDR1 SGHVS, CDR2 FQNEAQ. Sequenced by immunoSEQ multiplex PCR; TCRdb stores in-frame clones only, minus some. Of some 74,000 clones listed, around 90% are singletons. The clonotype originates from a human donor in good health. The sequencing input was T cells isolated from PBMCs. V usage is TRBV7-8 and J usage is TRBJ2-7; 10 nucleotides match TRBD1. The CDR3 here is CASSLGPSGTGAYEQYF. For the CDR3, the DNA is TGTGCCAGCAGCTTAGGGCCCTCCGGGACAGGGGCCTACGAGCAGTACTTC.